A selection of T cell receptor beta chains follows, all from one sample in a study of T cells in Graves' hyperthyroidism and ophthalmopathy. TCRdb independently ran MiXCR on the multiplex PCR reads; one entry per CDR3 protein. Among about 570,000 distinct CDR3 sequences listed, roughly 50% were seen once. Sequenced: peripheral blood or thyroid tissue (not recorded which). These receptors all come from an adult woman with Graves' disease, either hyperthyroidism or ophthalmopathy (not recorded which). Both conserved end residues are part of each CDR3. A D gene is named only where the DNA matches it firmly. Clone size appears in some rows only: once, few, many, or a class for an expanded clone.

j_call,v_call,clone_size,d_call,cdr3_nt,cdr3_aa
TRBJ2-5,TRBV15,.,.,TGTGCCACCAGCAGCCGGGAGGGGGCCTCGGGGGAGACCCAGTACTTC,CATSSREGASGETQYF
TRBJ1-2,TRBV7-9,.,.,TGTGCCAGCAGCTACCCGGTGGCAAATGGCTACACCTTC,CASSYPVANGYTF
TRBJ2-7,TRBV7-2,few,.,TGTGCCAGCAGTCAGGACTTCTCCTACGAGCAGTACTTC,CASSQDFSYEQYF
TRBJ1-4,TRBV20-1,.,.,TGCAGTGCTGGAGCGGATCGGGGGACCGCAACCGAACTGTTTTTT,CSAGADRGTATELFF
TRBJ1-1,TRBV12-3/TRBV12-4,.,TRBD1,TGTGCCAGCAGTTGGCCGGGACAGGGGGCTGAGACTTTCTTT,CASSWPGQGAETFF
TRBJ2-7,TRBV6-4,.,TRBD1,TGTGCCAGCAGTGACTCCCCAGGACAGGGGACCGGGGAGCTGTACTTC,CASSDSPGQGTGELYF
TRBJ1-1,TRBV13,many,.,TGTGCCAGCAGCTTAATAAACCCGGCAGGGCTGACTGAAGCTTTCTTT,CASSLINPAGLTEAFF
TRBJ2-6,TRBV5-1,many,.,TGCGCCAGCAGCTTAGAGGGTTCTGGGGCCAACGTCCTGACTTTC,CASSLEGSGANVLTF
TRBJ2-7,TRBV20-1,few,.,TGCAGTGCCCCGGGACTCGGAAGGCAGTACTTC,CSAPGLGRQYF
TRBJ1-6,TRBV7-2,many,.,TGTGCCAGCAGCTTAGTTCGTAGGGGAAATTCACCCCTCCACTTT,CASSLVRRGNSPLHF
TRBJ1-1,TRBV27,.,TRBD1,TGTGCCAGCAGTTTTGGGACAGCGACTGGAGCTTTCTTT,CASSFGTATGAFF
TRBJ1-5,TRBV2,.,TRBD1,TGTGCCAGCAGTGCCGGGACAGGGGACAATCAGCCCCAGCATTTT,CASSAGTGDNQPQHF
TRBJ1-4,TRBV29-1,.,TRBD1,TGCAGCCCCAGGACAGGAGTCGAAAAACTGTTTTTT,CSPRTGVEKLFF
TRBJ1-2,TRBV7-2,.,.,TGTGCCAGCAGCTTAATCGTTTTGGGCGGGGACGGCTACACCTTC,CASSLIVLGGDGYTF
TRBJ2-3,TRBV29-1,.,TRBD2,TGCAGCGTTGGGCTAGCGGGGACCACAGATACGCAGTATTTT,CSVGLAGTTDTQYF
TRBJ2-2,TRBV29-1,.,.,TGCAGCGGCACTAGCGGGGAGCTGTTTTTT,CSGTSGELFF
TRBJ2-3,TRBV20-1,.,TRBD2,TGCAGTGCTAGTCACAGCGGGAGTCGGGCTACGCAGTATTTT,CSASHSGSRATQYF
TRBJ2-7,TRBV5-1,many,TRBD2,TGCGCCAGCAGCCCAGAGACTAGCGGGAGTCGGCAGCAGTACTTC,CASSPETSGSRQQYF
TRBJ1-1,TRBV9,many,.,TGTGCCAGCAGCCCCGACCCGGGTTTCATGAACACTGAAGCTTTCTTT,CASSPDPGFMNTEAFF
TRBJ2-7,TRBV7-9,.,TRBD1,TGTGCCAGCAGCCTCCCCGGGACAGCAACCTACGAGCAGTACTTC,CASSLPGTATYEQYF
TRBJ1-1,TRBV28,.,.,TGTGCCAGCAGTTTGGGTCCGGGCACCGACACTGAAGCTTTCTTT,CASSLGPGTDTEAFF
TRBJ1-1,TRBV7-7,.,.,TGTGCCAGCAGCTTAGCCGAGGGAGACACTGAAGCTTTCTTT,CASSLAEGDTEAFF
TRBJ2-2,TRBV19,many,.,TGTGCCAGTAGTGTAAAGCCTCGGGAGACAGGGATTGAGGAGCTGTTTTTT,CASSVKPRETGIEELFF
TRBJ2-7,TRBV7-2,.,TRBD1,TGTGCCAGCAGCCTCCGGACAGGGGAATCCTACGAGCAGTACTTC,CASSLRTGESYEQYF
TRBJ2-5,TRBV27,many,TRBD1,TGTGCCAGCAGCCCAGGGGGACAACAAGAGACCCAGTACTTC,CASSPGGQQETQYF
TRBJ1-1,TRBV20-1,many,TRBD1,TGCAGTGCTTGGACAGGGGAGAACACTGAAGCTTTCTTT,CSAWTGENTEAFF
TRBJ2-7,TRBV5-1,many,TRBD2,TGCGCCAGCAGCTTGGTCACTAGCGAAGGCTACGAGCAGTACTTC,CASSLVTSEGYEQYF
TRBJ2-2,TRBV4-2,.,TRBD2,TGTGCCAGCAGCCCCGGACTAGCGGGTGGGGAGCTGTTTTTT,CASSPGLAGGELFF
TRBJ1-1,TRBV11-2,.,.,TGTGCCAGCAGCTGGGGACGTATGAACACTGAAGCTTTCTTT,CASSWGRMNTEAFF
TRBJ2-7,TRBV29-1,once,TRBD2,TGCAGCGTTGAGGACGGGACTAGCGTATCCTACGAGCAGTACTTC,CSVEDGTSVSYEQYF
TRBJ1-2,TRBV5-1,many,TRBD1,TGCGCCAGCAGCTGGGACAGGAACTATGGCTACACCTTC,CASSWDRNYGYTF
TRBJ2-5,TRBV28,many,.,TGTGCCAGCAGTTTCCCAGGGACGTACCAAGAGACCCAGTACTTC,CASSFPGTYQETQYF
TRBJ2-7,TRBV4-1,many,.,TGCGCCAGCAGCCAAGGGTCTACAGGGAAGGGCGAGCAGTACTTC,CASSQGSTGKGEQYF
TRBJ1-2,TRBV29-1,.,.,TGCAGCGTCTTCCAGGGGTTGGGGCAGGGAAACTATGGCTACACCTTC,CSVFQGLGQGNYGYTF
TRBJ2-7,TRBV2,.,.,TGTGCCAGCGTGCTTGGAGGATCCCACGAGCAGTACTTC,CASVLGGSHEQYF
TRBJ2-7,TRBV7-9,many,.,TGTGCCAGCAGCACCGGACCCAACGCGGAGTACTTC,CASSTGPNAEYF
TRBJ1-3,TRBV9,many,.,TGTGCCAGCAGCGGAAGTACCGGGCCCACGGGTGGAAACACCATATATTTT,CASSGSTGPTGGNTIYF
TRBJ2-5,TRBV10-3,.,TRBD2,TGTGCCATCAGTGAGGAGGGGACTAGGTACACCCAGTACTTC,CAISEEGTRYTQYF
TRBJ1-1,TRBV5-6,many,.,TGTGCCAGCAGTAGTCCACTCACGAACACTGAAGCTTTCTTT,CASSSPLTNTEAFF
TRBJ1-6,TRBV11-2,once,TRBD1,TGTGCCAGCAGCTTGGACAGGGGTCTTTCACCCCCCCACTTT,CASSLDRGLSPPHF
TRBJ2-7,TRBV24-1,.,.,TGTGCCACAGGGGACTGGGACAATGAGCAGTACTTC,CATGDWDNEQYF
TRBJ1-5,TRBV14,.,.,TGTGCCAGCAGCCATTCCCCCGGGCACCAGCCCCAGCATTTT,CASSHSPGHQPQHF
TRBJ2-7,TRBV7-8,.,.,TGTGCCAGCAGCCGCCAGGGTTTCGAGCAGTACTTC,CASSRQGFEQYF
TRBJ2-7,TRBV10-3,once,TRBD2,TGTGCCATCAGCAGTCCTAGACTAGCGGGCCTCTCCTACGAGCAGTACTTC,CAISSPRLAGLSYEQYF
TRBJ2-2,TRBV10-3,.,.,TGTGCCACCAGTCCCACCGGGGAGCTGTTTTTT,CATSPTGELFF
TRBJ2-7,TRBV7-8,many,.,TGTGCCAGCAGCTTGGGTCCCAGCGCCCTGGTCGCGACAGTTGTGGGGGAGCAGTACTTC,CASSLGPSALVATVVGEQYF
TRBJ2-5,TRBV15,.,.,TGTGCCACCAGCAGAGATCCGGGCGCAGAGACCCAGTACTTC,CATSRDPGAETQYF
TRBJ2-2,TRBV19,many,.,TGTGCCAGTATCGGGAGCCCGAACACCGGGGAGCTGTTTTTT,CASIGSPNTGELFF
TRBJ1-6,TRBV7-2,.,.,TGTGCCAGCAGCTTATCTTTTCGATCACCCCTCCACTTT,CASSLSFRSPLHF
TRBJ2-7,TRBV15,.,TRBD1,TGTGCCACCAGCAAGGCGAGAGGACAGGGAGACCACGAGCAGTACTTC,CATSKARGQGDHEQYF
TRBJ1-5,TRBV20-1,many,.,TGCAGTGCTTCAACGGGGCAGGTCCGGCCCCAGCATTTT,CSASTGQVRPQHF
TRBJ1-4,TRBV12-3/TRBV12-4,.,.,TGTGCCAGCAGTCTCAACAGGGCTAGGGATGAAAAACTGTTTTTT,CASSLNRARDEKLFF
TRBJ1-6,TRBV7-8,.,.,TGTGCCAGCAGCTTCACCCCAGGGGACATGAAACCCCTCCACTTT,CASSFTPGDMKPLHF
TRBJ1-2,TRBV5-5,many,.,TGTGCCAGCAGCTTGGCTGAGAGCTATGGCTACACCTTC,CASSLAESYGYTF
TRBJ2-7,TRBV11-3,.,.,TGTGCCAGCAGCTTTTCAGGGATAGGCTACGAGCAGTACTTC,CASSFSGIGYEQYF